This T cell receptor (beta chain) was sequenced in a study of T cells after posttransplantation cyclophosphamide. The related graft donor's blood sample was taken on the day of bone marrow donation. Only in-frame clones appear in the TCRdb table, and some are missing; sequencing was by immunoSEQ multiplex PCR. The sample includes 40,000 or so clones, none of them occurring once. The CDR3 is 15 amino acids. The germline gives CDR1 ENHRY, CDR2 SYGVKD. The V segment lost 0 bases and the J segment 2 bases; nucleotides outside the gene matches: 3. This clone was seen repeatedly, ten times or more. Its antigen is undetermined. General study results and limits: Skin or GI-infiltrating T cells shared few TRB sequences with blood.

Sequenced input: PBMCs. The rearrangement links TRBV10-3 to TRBJ1-2, with 7 positions matching TRBD1. The receptor was derived from a man younger than 40 in good health and a related stem cell transplant donor. CDR3 sequence: CAISESQGLNYGYTF. DNA for the CDR3: TGTGCCATCAGTGAGTCACAGGGGCTAAACTATGGCTACACCTTC.